This T cell receptor (beta chain) was observed in a study of CD8 T cells in Susac syndrome. With random hexamers, roughly 0.45 to 1 ug RNA was reverse transcribed. TCRdb ran MiXCR on the immunoSEQ multiplex PCR reads and lists one entry per CDR3 protein. This sample yields about 150,000 distinct CDR3 sequences, of which approximately 95% are seen a single time; about 0.11% belongs to the top ten. The CDR3 is 15 amino acids. Germline V gives CDR1 GTSNPN, CDR2 SVGIG (reference sequence). V was shortened by 4 bases and J by 5 bases, with 20 bases between the two germline ends. The sequenced sample consisted of CD4+ T cells from PBMCs. The V call is TRBV30, the J call TRBJ2-5, with D maybe TRBD2 (7 bases). The receptor was derived from a human donor with multiple sclerosis. The CDR3 region is CAWIPGRGARETQYF. The CDR3 region has the DNA TGTGCCTGGATTCCCGGACGGGGGGCGCGGGAGACCCAGTACTTC.